These 20 T cell receptor beta chains originate from one sample sequenced in a study of OX40 agonist ivuxolimab in advanced cancers. Clones were sequenced by immunoSEQ multiplex PCR, and TCRdb holds only the in-frame ones, with some missing. The sample comprises tens of thousands of clones, 75% to 90% of which are singletons, and less than 5% rests with the top ten. The source material was CD4+ or CD8+ T cells sorted from blood, sampled in a trial of the OX40 agonist ivuxolimab. Receptor source: an adult with an advanced solid tumor such as melanoma, head and neck, liver or kidney cancer.

This clone appeared a single time. The V call is TRBV7-6, the J call TRBJ1-1, with D possibly being TRBD1 (6 bases). CDR1 is SGHVS and CDR2 is FNYEAQ in the germline V gene. There are 13 residues in the CDR3. V lost 3 bases and J 2 bases, leaving 7 bases between the germline ends. This CDR3 reads CASSLDSNTEAFF. DNA of the CDR3: TGTGCCAGCAGCTTGGACAGTAACACTGAAGCTTTCTTT.

The chain uses TRBV11-2 and TRBJ2-4, with TRBD1 matching 8 bases. J was trimmed by 5 bases and V by 5 bases; bases with no gene match: 8. The CDR3 loop spans 15 amino acids. Germline V gene lookup returns CDR1 SGHAT and CDR2 FQNNGV. This CDR3 is CASSPRTGNQNIQYF. CDR3 bases: TGTGCCAGCAGCCCGAGGACAGGGAACCAAAACATTCAGTACTTC.

This rearrangement joins TRBV5-1 to TRBJ2-2; 8 positions agree with TRBD2. The germline V gene encodes CDR1 SGHRS and CDR2 YFSETQ. The V segment lost 0 bases and the J segment 7 bases; nucleotides outside the gene matches: 8. The CDR3 loop spans 16 amino acids. The CDR3, as DNA: TGCGCCAGCAGCTTGGCCTACGCGGGGGGAAGCGGGGAGCTGTTTTTT. It translates to CASSLAYAGGSGELFF.

V and J are TRBV4-2 and TRBJ2-7, with TRBD2 matching 9 bases. V lost 0 bases, J lost 2 bases, and 2 bases stayed unmatched. The CDR3 loop spans 15 amino acids. Germline V gene lookup returns CDR1 LGHNA and CDR2 YNFKEQ. The CDR3 DNA reads TGTGCCAGCAGCCAAGATCTAGCGGGAACCTACGAGCAGTACTTC. It yields the protein CASSQDLAGTYEQYF.

This chain connects TRBV4-3 to TRBJ1-5, with D perhaps matching TRBD1 (5 bases). Looked up from germline, CDR1 is LGHNA and CDR2 is YSLEER. V was pared by 0 bases and J by 9 bases, with 24 bases between. The CDR3 totals 18 residues. CDR3 nucleotides: TGCGCCAGCAGCCAAGAAAACGGAGGGGCCGGTTTACTCTGGCCCCAGCATTTT. It codes for CASSQENGGAGLLWPQHF.

This chain links TRBV7-7 with TRBJ2-5; 8 bases map to TRBD1. Germline V lookup: CDR1 SSHAT, CDR2 FNYEAQ (reference sequence). The CDR3 length is 13 residues. The trim removed 5 bases at V and 6 bases at J, leaving 5 bases unmatched. CDR3 region: CASSPGGFKTQYF. CDR3 nucleotides: TGTGCCAGCAGCCCAGGGGGCTTTAAGACCCAGTACTTC.

V gene TRBV11-2 combines with J gene TRBJ2-4, with D perhaps TRBD2 (6 bases). V was shortened by 4 bases and J by 6 bases, with 16 bases between the two germline ends. Per the germline V gene, CDR1 is SGHAT and CDR2 is FQNNGV. CDR3 size: 15 residues. The CDR3 loop is CASSSFGGRGNIQYF. CDR3 nucleotide sequence: TGTGCCAGCAGCTCTTTTGGCGGGCGGGGAAACATTCAGTACTTC.

The chain is built from TRBV4-3 and TRBJ1-5; 11 nucleotides align to TRBD1. V lost 1 base to trimming and J lost 2 bases; unmatched junction nucleotides: 1. The CDR3 sequence is 16 residues long. Germline-derived CDR1 and CDR2 are LGHNA and YSLEER. The CDR3 nucleotides read TGCGCCAGCAGCCAAGGGGGACAGGGGGGCAATCAGCCCCAGCATTTT. Its protein product is CASSQGGQGGNQPQHF.

The CDR3 coding sequence is TGCAGCGTGGCGGGACTAGCGGGGGGTTACAATGAGCAGTTCTTC. Amino acids: CSVAGLAGGYNEQFF. The chain carries TRBV29-1 and TRBJ2-1; TRBD2 agrees at 15 bases. The CDR3 covers 15 residues. V gave up 6 bases and J gave up 4 bases; unmatched junction bases: 4. Germline CDR1 reads SQVTM; CDR2 reads ANQGSEA.

This clone showed up just once. The rearrangement links TRBV5-4 to TRBJ2-5; 7 positions agree with TRBD2. Germline-derived CDR1 and CDR2 are SGHNT and YYREEE (reference sequence). The junction had 9 bases not matched to a gene; V was cut back by 2 bases and J by 5 bases. This CDR3 comprises 15 residues. In nucleotides, the CDR3 is TGTGCCAGCAGCTTCGGGTCGGGAGGTTGGGAGACCCAGTACTTC. As protein: CASSFGSGGWETQYF.

The J gene is TRBJ2-7, the V gene TRBV18; 12 nucleotides align to TRBD2. V shed 0 bases and J 4 bases; nucleotides not matched to a gene: 10. Germline values: CDR1 KGHSH, CDR2 LQKENI. This CDR3 spans 18 amino acids. CDR3: CASSPPSLTSGGFYEQYF. CDR3 sequence (DNA): TGTGCCAGCTCACCACCCTCATTGACTAGCGGGGGTTTTTACGAGCAGTACTTC.

This clone was picked up a small number of times. The chain is built from TRBV5-6 and TRBJ2-3; 7 bases fit TRBD1. CDR1 is SGHDT and CDR2 is YYEEEE in the germline V gene. This CDR3 has 18 amino acids. V lost 2 bases to trimming and J lost 1 base; unmatched junction nucleotides: 13. The CDR3 sequence: CASSFRQGQLRGTDTQYF. The CDR3 DNA is TGTGCCAGCAGCTTCCGACAGGGCCAGCTTCGCGGCACAGATACGCAGTATTTT.

This sequence joins TRBV2 and TRBJ2-7; D perhaps matches TRBD1 (5 bases). This CDR3 contains 12 residues. V was clipped by 11 bases and J by 2 bases, with 13 bases between them. The germline CDR1 and CDR2 sequences are SNHLY and FYNNEI. The CDR3 bases are TGTGCCTCCAGGGTACAGGCCTACGAGCAGTACTTC. Translating gives CASRVQAYEQYF.

The chain has TRBV5-6 and TRBJ2-3, with D perhaps given as TRBD1 or TRBD2 (5 bases each). CDR1 SGHDT and CDR2 YYEEEE come from the germline V gene. The CDR3 is 15 amino acids. V was cut by 2 bases and J by 0 bases, with 10 bases left in between. CDR3 sequence reads: CASSFGASSTDTQYF. The CDR3 region has the DNA TGTGCCAGCAGCTTCGGGGCGTCTAGCACAGATACGCAGTATTTT.

The chain links TRBV11-2 to TRBJ1-1; D not certain. V lost 2 bases and J lost 7, with 5 bases in between. There are 11 residues in the CDR3. CDR1 SGHAT and CDR2 FQNNGV come from the germline V gene. CDR3 bases: TGTGCCAGCAGCTTACGGGATGAAGCTTTCTTT. It codes for CASSLRDEAFF.

The genes are TRBV2 and TRBJ1-5; 7 bases map to TRBD1. The J segment lost 5 bases and the V segment lost 3 bases, leaving 7 bases of the junction unmatched. The CDR3 consists of 15 residues. Germline values: CDR1 SNHLY, CDR2 FYNNEI. CDR3 sequence: CASSESGTAYQPQHF. CDR3 coding DNA: TGTGCCAGCAGTGAGAGCGGGACAGCTTATCAGCCCCAGCATTTT.

The chain combines TRBV7-9 with TRBJ2-2; TRBD1 is a possible D gene (6 bases). V shed 5 bases and J shed 4 bases, with 14 bases lying between them. The germline V gene has CDR1 SEHNR and CDR2 FQNEAQ (reference sequence). The CDR3 runs to 15 residues. The CDR3 reads CASSRGGTSTGELFF. DNA of the CDR3: TGTGCCAGCAGCCGTGGGGGCACCAGCACCGGGGAGCTGTTTTTT.

V is TRBV11-2 and J is TRBJ2-1; 10 bases fit TRBD2. This CDR3 spans 17 amino acids. The germline CDR1 and CDR2 sequences are SGHAT and FQNNGV. V was clipped by 0 bases and J by 0 bases; unmatched bases: 2. The CDR3 coding sequence is TGTGCCAGCAGCTTAGAAGGACTAGCGGCCTCCTACAATGAGCAGTTCTTC. The encoded protein is CASSLEGLAASYNEQFF.

In this sample, this clone turned up once. The genes are TRBV6-6 and TRBJ2-7; D may match TRBD1 or TRBD2 (5 bases each). CDR1 is MNHNY and CDR2 is SVGAGI in the germline V gene (reference sequence). The CDR3 totals 12 residues. V gave up 5 bases and J gave up 3 bases, with 8 bases separating them. This CDR3 reads CASSEGSYEQYF. In DNA form, the CDR3 reads TGTGCCAGCAGTGAGGGGAGCTACGAGCAGTACTTC.

The sample holds a few counts of this clone. CDR3 sequence (DNA): TGTGCCAGCAGAGTTCACGGGGGGTCCTACAATGAGCAGTTCTTC. Protein: CASRVHGGSYNEQFF. V and J are TRBV27 and TRBJ2-1, with TRBD2 identical over 7 bases. This CDR3 has 15 amino acids. Per the germline V gene, CDR1 is MNHEY and CDR2 is SMNVEV (reference sequence). Trimming cost V 6 bases and J 1 base; bases outside gene matches: 6.